This T cell receptor beta chain comes out of a study of blood T cell repertoires in COVID-19. Study overall: Specimens from acute and convalescent COVID-19 originated in the United States, Italy and Spain. The analysed material was cDNA or gDNA that came from T cells, B-cell-depleted T cells, or PBMCs.

Generated by immunoSEQ multiplex PCR, the TCRdb table keeps only in-frame clones and is missing some. Counted here are over 150,000 clones, approximately 78% occurring once; the ten biggest clones make up under 2%. Germline V gives CDR1 SGHAT, CDR2 FQNNGV. The CDR3 is 15 residues long. V shed 2 bases, J shed 4 bases, and the junction held 3 bases outside the gene matches. The chain couples TRBV11-2 to TRBJ2-2, with 8 bases matching TRBD1. Sequencing was done on a sample of peripheral blood. The receptor was derived from a man at least 80 years old with acute or convalescent COVID-19. DNA for the CDR3: TGTGCCAGCAGCTTACATCAGGGGGCCACCGGGGAGCTGTTTTTT. Translated: CASSLHQGATGELFF.